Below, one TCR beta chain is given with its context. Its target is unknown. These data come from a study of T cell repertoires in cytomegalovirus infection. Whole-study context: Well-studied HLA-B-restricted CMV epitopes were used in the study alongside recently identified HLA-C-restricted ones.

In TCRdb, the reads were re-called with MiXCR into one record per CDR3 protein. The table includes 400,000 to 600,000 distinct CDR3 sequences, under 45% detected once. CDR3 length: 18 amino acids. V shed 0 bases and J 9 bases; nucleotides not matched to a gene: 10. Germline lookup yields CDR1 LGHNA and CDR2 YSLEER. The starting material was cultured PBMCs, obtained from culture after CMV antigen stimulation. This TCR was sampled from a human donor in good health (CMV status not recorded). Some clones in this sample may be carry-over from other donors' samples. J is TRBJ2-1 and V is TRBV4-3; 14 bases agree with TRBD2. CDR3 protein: CASSQDGGLAGVFGEQFF. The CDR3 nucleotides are TGCGCCAGCAGCCAAGATGGGGGACTAGCGGGAGTTTTTGGTGAGCAGTTCTTC.